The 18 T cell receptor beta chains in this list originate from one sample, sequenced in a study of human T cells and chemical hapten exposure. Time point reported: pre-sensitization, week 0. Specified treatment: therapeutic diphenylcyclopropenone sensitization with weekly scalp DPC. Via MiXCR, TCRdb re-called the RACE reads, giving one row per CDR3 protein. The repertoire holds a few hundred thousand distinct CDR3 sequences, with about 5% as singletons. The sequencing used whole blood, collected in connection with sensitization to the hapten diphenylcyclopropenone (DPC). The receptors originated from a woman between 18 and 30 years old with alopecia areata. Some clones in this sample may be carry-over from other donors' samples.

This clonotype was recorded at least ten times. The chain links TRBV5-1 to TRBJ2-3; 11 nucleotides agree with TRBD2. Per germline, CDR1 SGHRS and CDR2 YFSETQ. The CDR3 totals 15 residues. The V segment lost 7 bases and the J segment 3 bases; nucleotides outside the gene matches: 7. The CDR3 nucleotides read TGCGCCAGCGAAGCTAGCGGGGGGATGACAGATACGCAGTATTTT. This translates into CASEASGGMTDTQYF. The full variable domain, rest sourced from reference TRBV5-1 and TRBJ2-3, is KAGVTQTPRYLIKTRGQQVTLSCSPISGHRSVSWYQQTPGQGLQFLFEYFSETQRNKGNFPGRFSGRQFSNSRSEMNVSTLELGDSALYLCASEASGGMTDTQYFGPGTRLTVL.

This CDR3 reads CSALNPAPHNEQFF. Written as DNA, the CDR3 is TGCAGTGCCCTGAATCCCGCCCCCCACAATGAGCAGTTCTTC. This chain links TRBV20-1 with TRBJ2-1; unclear D gene. The V end lost 6 bases, the J end lost 5 bases, and 17 bases lay between the germline ends. The CDR3 sequence is 14 residues long. The germline V gene has CDR1 DFQATT and CDR2 SNEGSKA (reference sequence).

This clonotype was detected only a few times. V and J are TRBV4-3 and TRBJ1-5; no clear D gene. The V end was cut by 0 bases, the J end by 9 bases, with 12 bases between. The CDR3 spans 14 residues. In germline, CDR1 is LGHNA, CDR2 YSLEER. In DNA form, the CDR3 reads TGCGCCAGCAGCCAAGATTTTGAGGTGGGGCCCCAGCATTTT. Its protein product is CASSQDFEVGPQHF.

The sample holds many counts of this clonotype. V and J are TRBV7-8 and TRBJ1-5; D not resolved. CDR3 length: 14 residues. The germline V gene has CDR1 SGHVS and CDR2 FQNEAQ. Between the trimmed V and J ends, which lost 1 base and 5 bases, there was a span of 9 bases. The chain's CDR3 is CASSLEVAHQPQHF. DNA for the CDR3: TGTGCCAGCAGCTTAGAGGTGGCCCATCAGCCCCAGCATTTT. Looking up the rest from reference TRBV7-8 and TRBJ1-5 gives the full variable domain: GAGVSQSPRYKVAKRGQDVALRCDPISGHVSLFWYQQALGQGPEFLTYFQNEAQLDKSGLPSDRFFAERPEGSVSTLKIQRTQQEDSAVYLCASSLEVAHQPQHFGDGTRLSIL.

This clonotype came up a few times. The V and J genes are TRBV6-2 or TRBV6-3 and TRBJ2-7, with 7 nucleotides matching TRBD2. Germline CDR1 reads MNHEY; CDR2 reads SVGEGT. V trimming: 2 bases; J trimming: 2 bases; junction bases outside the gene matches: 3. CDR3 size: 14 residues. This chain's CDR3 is CASSYRAGTYEQYF. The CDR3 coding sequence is TGTGCCAGCAGTTACCGAGCGGGGACCTACGAGCAGTACTTC.

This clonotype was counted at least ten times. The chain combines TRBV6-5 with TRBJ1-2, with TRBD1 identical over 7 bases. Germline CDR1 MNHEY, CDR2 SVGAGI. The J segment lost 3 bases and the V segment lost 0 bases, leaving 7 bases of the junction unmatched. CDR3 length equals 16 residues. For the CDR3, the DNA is TGTGCCAGCAGTTACTCTCCGGCAGGGGGTTACTATGGCTACACCTTC. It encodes CASSYSPAGGYYGYTF.

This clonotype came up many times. The CDR3 DNA reads TGTGCCAGCAGTGTCGGGAGCGAGCAAGGCACAGATACGCAGTATTTT. Translation: CASSVGSEQGTDTQYF. The chain combines TRBV2 with TRBJ2-3; tentatively, D is TRBD2 (6 bases). V was cut by 4 bases and J by 1 base, with 15 bases left in between. The CDR3 is 16 residues long. Germline assignment: CDR1 SNHLY and CDR2 FYNNEI. The variable domain in full, with the rest retrieved from reference TRBV2 and TRBJ2-3, is EPEVTQTPSHQVTQMGQEVILRCVPISNHLYFYWYRQILGQKVEFLVSFYNNEISEKSEIFDDQFSVERPDGSNFTLKIRSTKLEDSAMYFCASSVGSEQGTDTQYFGPGTRLTVL.

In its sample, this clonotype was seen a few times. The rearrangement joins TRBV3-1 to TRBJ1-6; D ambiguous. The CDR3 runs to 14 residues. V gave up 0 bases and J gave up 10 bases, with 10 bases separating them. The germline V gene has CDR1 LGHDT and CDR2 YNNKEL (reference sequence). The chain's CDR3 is CASSQELSGSPLHF. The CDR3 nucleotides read TGTGCCAGCAGCCAAGAACTGTCCGGCTCACCCCTCCACTTT. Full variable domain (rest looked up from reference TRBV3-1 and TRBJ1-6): DTAVSQTPKYLVTQMGNDKSIKCEQNLGHDTMYWYKQDSKKFLKIMFSYNNKELIINETVPNRFSPKSPDKAHLNLHINSLELGDSAVYFCASSQELSGSPLHFGNGTRLTVT.

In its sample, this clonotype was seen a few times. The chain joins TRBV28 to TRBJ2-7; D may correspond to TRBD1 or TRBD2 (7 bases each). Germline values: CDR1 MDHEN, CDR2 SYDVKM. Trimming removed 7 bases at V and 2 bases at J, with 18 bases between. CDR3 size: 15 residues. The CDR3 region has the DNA TGTGCCAGCACCCAAGGGGCAGGGGGGGCCTACGAGCAGTACTTC. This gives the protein CASTQGAGGAYEQYF.

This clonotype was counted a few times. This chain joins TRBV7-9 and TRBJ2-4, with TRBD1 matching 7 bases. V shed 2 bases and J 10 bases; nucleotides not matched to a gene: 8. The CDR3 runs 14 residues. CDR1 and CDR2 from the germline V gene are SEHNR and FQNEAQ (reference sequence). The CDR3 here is CASSLTGDRAIQYF. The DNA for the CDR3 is TGTGCCAGCAGCTTAACCGGTGACAGGGCGATTCAGTACTTC.

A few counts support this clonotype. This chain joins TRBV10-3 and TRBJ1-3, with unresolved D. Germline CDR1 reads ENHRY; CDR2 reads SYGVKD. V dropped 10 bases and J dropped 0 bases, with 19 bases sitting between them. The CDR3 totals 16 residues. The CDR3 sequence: CATSPGRQPSGNTIYF. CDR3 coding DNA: TGTGCCACCTCCCCGGGCAGGCAGCCCTCTGGAAACACCATATATTTT.

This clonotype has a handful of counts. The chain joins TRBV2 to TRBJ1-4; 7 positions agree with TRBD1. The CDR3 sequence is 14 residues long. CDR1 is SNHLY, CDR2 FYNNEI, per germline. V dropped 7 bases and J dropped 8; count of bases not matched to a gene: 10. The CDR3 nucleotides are TGTGCCAGCACCGACAGGGACTCCGGCGAAAAACTGTTTTTT. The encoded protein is CASTDRDSGEKLFF.

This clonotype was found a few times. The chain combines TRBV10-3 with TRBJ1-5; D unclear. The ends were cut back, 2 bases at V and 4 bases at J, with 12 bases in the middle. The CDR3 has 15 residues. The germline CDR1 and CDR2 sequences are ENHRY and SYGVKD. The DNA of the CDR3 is TGTGCCATCAGTGAGGGGCAGGAGCTTAATCAGCCCCAGCATTTT. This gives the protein CAISEGQELNQPQHF.

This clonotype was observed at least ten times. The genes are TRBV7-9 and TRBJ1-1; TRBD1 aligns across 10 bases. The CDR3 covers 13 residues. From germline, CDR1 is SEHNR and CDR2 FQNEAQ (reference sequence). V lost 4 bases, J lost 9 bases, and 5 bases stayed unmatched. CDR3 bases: TGTGCCAGCAGCTCGGGACAGGGGAGAAAAGCTTTCTTT. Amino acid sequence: CASSSGQGRKAFF.

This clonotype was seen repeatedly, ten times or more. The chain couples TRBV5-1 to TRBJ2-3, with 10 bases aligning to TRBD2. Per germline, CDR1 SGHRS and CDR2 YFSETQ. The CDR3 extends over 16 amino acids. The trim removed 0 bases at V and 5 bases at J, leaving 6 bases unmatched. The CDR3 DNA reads TGCGCCAGCAGCTTGGAACCAGCGGGGGGGGAAGATACGCAGTATTTT. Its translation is CASSLEPAGGEDTQYF.

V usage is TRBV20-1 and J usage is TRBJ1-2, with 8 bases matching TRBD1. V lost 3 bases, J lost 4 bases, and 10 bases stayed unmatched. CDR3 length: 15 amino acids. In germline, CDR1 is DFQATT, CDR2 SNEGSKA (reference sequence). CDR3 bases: TGCAGTGCTAGGCCCGGACAGGGCTCCTTCTATGGCTACACCTTC. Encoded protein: CSARPGQGSFYGYTF.

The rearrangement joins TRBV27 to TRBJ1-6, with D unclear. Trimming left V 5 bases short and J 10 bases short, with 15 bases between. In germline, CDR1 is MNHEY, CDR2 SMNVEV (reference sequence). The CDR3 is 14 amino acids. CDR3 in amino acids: CASSTPIRGSPLHF. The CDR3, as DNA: TGTGCCAGCAGTACCCCCATTAGAGGGTCACCCCTCCACTTT.

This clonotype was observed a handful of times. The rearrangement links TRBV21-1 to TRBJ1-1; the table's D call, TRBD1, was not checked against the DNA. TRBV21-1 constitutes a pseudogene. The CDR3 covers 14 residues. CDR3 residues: CAIQTPKSRREAFF. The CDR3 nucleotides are TGTGCCATCCAGACCCCTAAAAGCAGACGAGAAGCTTTCTTT.